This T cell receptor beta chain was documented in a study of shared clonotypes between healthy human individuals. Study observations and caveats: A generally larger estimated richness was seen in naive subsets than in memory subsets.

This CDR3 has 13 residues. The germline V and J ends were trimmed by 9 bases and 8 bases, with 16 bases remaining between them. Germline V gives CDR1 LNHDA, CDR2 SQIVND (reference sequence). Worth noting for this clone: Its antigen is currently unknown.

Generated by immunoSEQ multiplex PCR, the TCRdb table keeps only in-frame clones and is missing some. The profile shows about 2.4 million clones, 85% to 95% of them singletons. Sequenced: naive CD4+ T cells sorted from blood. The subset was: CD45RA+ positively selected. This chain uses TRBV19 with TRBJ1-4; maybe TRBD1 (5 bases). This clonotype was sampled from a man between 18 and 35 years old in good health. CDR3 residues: CASQGSGVEKLFF. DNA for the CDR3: TGTGCCAGCCAGGGTAGTGGGGTGGAAAAACTGTTTTTT.